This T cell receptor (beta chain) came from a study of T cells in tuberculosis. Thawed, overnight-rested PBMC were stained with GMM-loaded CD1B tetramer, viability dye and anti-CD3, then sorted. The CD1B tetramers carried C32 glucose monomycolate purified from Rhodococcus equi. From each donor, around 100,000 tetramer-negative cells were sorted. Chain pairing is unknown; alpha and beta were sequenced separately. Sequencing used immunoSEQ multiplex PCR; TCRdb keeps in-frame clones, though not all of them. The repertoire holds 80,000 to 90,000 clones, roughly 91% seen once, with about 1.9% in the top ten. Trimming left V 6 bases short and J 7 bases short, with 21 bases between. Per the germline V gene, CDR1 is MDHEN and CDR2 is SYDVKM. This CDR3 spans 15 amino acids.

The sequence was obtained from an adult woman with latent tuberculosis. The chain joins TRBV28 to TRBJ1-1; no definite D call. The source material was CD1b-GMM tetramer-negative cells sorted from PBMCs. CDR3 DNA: TGTGCCAGCAGCAACCTTGGGGAGGGATCTTTTGAAGCTTTCTTT. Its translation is CASSNLGEGSFEAFF. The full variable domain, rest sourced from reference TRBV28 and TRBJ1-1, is DVKVTQSSRYLVKRTGEKVFLECVQDMDHENMFWYRQDPGLGLRLIYFSYDVKMKEKGDIPEGYSVSREKKERFSLILESASTNQTSMYLCASSNLGEGSFEAFFGQGTRLTVV.